This T cell receptor beta chain was captured in a study of long-term antiretroviral therapy in people with HIV. Study-level results: Blood dating 2004 to 2017 may reflect older ART regimens.

This clone occurred once. What it recognizes is unknown. Researchers report immunoSEQ v3.0 was run at survey level. A per-sample goal of about 35,000-50,000 T-cell genomes was targeted by sequencing. The method was immunoSEQ multiplex PCR; TCRdb's version includes in-frame clones alone and lacks a portion of them. This repertoire shows 20,000 to 25,000 clones, 75% to 85% found once; its top ten account for about a fifth. This CDR3 has 14 residues. Trimming removed 0 bases from V and 6 bases from J, with 9 bases in between. Germline V gene lookup returns CDR1 MGHRA and CDR2 YSYEKL. Source: unsorted PBMCs, taken 0.1 years before starting antiretroviral therapy. The receptor comes from a man aged 18 to 29 with HIV. This rearrangement joins TRBV4-1 to TRBJ2-1; D is unresolved. The CDR3 sequence is CASSQDPGSNEQFF. The DNA of the CDR3 is TGCGCCAGCAGCCAAGATCCGGGTAGCAATGAGCAGTTCTTC.